This T cell receptor (beta chain) was profiled in a study of technical replicates of blood from several donors. CDR1 is LNHDA, CDR2 SQIVND, per germline (reference sequence). V shed 7 bases and J shed 6 bases, with 16 bases lying between them. This CDR3 is built from 14 residues. Repertoires were generated with immunoSEQ multiplex PCR, while TCRdb's copy carries only in-frame clones and drops some. The sample holds 50,000 to 70,000 clones; just over 90% are singletons and the top ten take less than 4.5%. The chain recombines TRBV19 with TRBJ1-5; maybe TRBD1 (5 bases). Sequencing was done on a sample of PBMCs. The clonotype originates from a human donor in good health. Some clones in this sample may be carry-over from other donors' samples. The CDR3 loop is CASTMEGRFQPQHF. The CDR3 DNA is TGTGCCAGTACCATGGAGGGACGGTTTCAGCCCCAGCATTTT.